Given below is one T cell receptor (beta chain) in context. TCRdb's table, derived via immunoSEQ multiplex PCR, lists solely in-frame clones and lacks some. There are roughly 250,000 clones in the sample; 80% to 90% occur only once, and over 0.75% lies in the top ten. Clinical history reported by participants formed the basis on which cohorts were assigned. A COVID-19 case was met by exposed participants within 2 weeks before study entry. This record comes from a study of blood T cell repertoires in COVID-19. The TCR originated in a man aged 45 to 65 who had been exposed to COVID-19. The sequenced sample consisted of PBMCs or T cells enriched from blood (not recorded which).

Here the CDR3 reads CASSRTGGLGYTF. Here the CDR3 DNA reads TGTGCCAGCAGCCGGACAGGGGGCCTTGGCTACACCTTC. The gene calls are TRBV12-3 or TRBV12-4 and TRBJ1-2; 11 nucleotides agree with TRBD1. The CDR3 is 13 residues long. Trimming cost V 6 bases and J 7 bases; bases outside gene matches: 4.